Listed below are T cell receptor beta chains from one sample, sequenced in a study of response to subunit inactivated influenza vaccine. TCRdb independently ran MiXCR on the RT-PCR reads; one entry per CDR3 protein. The table has about 700,000 distinct CDR3 sequences, over 11% seen once. The sequences come from PBMCs from blood, collected less than 15 days before vaccination. The receptors originated from a man aged 45-65 years who received an inactivated influenza vaccine. Each CDR3 is given with its conserved first and last residue. Fields, in order: D gene, V gene, clone size, J gene, CDR3 DNA, CDR3 protein. The D gene is left open where the match is weak. Some rows have no size entry. The others give once, few or many, or a class for an expanded clone.

>TRBD1|TRBV6-2/TRBV6-3|NA|TRBJ2-1
TGTGCCAGCAGTTTTACAGGGGGCGCGCCCTACAATGAGCAGTTCTTC
CASSFTGGAPYNEQFF
>TRBD2|TRBV20-1|NA|TRBJ2-3
TGCAGTGCTCCTGGACTAGGTGTTAGGTTGACAGATACGCAGTATTTT
CSAPGLGVRLTDTQYF
>TRBD2|TRBV6-1|NA|TRBJ2-3
TGTGCCAGCAGCCGACCCTCAGCGGGGCCCACAGATACGCAGTATTTT
CASSRPSAGPTDTQYF
>NA|TRBV28|NA|TRBJ1-2
TGTGCCAGCGTCGCGCCCCGGACAGCTCTATATGGCTACACCTTC
CASVAPRTALYGYTF
>TRBD1|TRBV7-9|few|TRBJ2-4
TGTGCCAGCAGCCTAGGGGGCAGGGGGCTCCTCAAAAACATTCAGTACTTC
CASSLGGRGLLKNIQYF
>NA|TRBV6-1|many|TRBJ1-1
TGTGCCAGCAGATCCCCAAAGGCTCCTGAAGCTTTCTTT
CASRSPKAPEAFF
>NA|TRBV28|few|TRBJ2-7
TGTGCCAGCAGTTTATTCGGACGCTCCTACGAGCAGTACTTC
CASSLFGRSYEQYF
>NA|TRBV15|NA|TRBJ1-1
TGTGCCACCAGCAGAGATGGACGGGGGGTCACTGAAGCTTTCTTT
CATSRDGRGVTEAFF
>TRBD2|TRBV9|many|TRBJ2-1
TGTGCCAGCAGCACGCCCCTAGCGGGAGCTAACAATGAGCAGTTCTTC
CASSTPLAGANNEQFF
>TRBD1|TRBV5-1|NA|TRBJ1-1
TGCGCCAGCAGCTCAATGGACAGGACTGAAGCTTTCTTT
CASSSMDRTEAFF